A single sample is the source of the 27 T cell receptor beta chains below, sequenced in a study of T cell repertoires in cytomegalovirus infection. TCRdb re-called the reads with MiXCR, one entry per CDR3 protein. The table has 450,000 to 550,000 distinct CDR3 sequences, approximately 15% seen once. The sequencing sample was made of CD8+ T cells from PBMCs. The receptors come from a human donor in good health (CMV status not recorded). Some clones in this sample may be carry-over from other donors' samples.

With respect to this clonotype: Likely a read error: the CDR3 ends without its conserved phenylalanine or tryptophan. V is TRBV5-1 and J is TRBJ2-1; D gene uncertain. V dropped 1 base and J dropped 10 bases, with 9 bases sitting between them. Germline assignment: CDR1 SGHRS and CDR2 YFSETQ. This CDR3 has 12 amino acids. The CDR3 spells CASSLRVGEQFL. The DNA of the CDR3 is TGCGCCAGCAGCTTGAGGGTGGGCGAGCAGTTCTTA.

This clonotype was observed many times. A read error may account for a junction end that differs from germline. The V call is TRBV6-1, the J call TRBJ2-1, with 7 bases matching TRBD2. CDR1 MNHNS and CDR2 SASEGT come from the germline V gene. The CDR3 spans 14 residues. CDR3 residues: CATERGGMRDEQFF. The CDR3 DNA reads TGCGCTACCGAGCGGGGTGGGATGAGGGATGAGCAGTTCTTC.

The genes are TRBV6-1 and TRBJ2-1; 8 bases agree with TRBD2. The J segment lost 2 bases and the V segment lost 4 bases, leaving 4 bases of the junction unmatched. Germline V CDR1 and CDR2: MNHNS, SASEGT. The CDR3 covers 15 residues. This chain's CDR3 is CASSAPGGAYNEQFF. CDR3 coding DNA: TGTGCCAGCAGTGCCCCGGGGGGGGCCTACAATGAGCAGTTCTTC.

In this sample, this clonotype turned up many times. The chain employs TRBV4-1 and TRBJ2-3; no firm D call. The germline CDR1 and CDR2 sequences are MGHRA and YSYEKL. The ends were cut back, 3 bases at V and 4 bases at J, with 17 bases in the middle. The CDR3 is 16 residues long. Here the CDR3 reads CASSHPRSGGADTQYF. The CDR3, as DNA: TGCGCCAGCAGCCATCCCCGCAGTGGTGGCGCAGATACGCAGTATTTT.

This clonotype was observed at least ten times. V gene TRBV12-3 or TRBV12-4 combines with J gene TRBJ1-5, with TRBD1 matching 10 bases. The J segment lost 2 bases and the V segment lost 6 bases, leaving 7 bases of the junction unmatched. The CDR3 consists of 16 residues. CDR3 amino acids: CASSIAGQGRNQPQHF. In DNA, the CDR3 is TGTGCCAGCAGCATAGCGGGACAGGGGCGCAATCAGCCCCAGCATTTT.

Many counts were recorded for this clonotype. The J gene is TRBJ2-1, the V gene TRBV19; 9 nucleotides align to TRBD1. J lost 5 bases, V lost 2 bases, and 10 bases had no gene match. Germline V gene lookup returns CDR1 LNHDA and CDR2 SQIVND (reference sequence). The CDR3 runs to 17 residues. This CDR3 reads CASSIYVGQGNDNEQFF. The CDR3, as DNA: TGTGCCAGTAGTATATATGTCGGACAGGGGAACGACAATGAGCAGTTCTTC.

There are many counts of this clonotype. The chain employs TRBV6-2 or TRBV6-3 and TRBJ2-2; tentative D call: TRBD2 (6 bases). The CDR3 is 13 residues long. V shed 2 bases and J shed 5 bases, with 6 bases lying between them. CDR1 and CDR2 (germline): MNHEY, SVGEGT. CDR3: CASSYGGTGELFF. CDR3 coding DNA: TGTGCCAGCAGTTACGGGGGGACCGGGGAGCTGTTTTTT.

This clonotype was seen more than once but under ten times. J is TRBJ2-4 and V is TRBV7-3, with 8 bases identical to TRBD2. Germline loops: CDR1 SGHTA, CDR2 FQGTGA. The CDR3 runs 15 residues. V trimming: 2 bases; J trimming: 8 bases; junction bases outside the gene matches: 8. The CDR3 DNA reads TGTGCCAGCAGCTTAGGGTACGGGGGGGAGGACATTCAGTACTTC. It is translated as CASSLGYGGEDIQYF.

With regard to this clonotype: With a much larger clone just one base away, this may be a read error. The CDR3 reads CASSVRLGLAVYVQYF. The CDR3 nucleotides read TGTGCCAGTAGTGTCCGTTTGGGACTAGCGGTATACGTGCAGTACTTC. The chain has TRBV19 and TRBJ2-7; the match to TRBD2 covers 11 bases. This CDR3 is 16 amino acids long. Germline V gene sequence: CDR1 LNHDA, CDR2 SQIVND (reference sequence).

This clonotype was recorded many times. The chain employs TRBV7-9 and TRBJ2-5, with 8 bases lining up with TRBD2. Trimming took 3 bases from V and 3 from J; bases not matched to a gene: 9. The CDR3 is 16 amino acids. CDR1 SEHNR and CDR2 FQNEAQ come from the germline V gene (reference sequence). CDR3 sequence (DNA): TGTGCCAGCAGCTTGAGCGGGGGCCCTGCAGAAGAGACCCAGTACTTC. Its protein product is CASSLSGGPAEETQYF.

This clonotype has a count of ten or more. CDR3 nucleotides: TGTGCCAGCAGCTTACAGGGGGCGGTCACCGGGGAGCTGTTTTTT. This gives the protein CASSLQGAVTGELFF. The V call is TRBV7-9, the J call TRBJ2-2, with 8 bases lining up with TRBD1. The junction had 3 bases not matched to a gene; V was cut back by 2 bases and J by 4 bases. The length of the CDR3 is 15 residues. Germline V CDR1 and CDR2: SEHNR, FQNEAQ (reference sequence).

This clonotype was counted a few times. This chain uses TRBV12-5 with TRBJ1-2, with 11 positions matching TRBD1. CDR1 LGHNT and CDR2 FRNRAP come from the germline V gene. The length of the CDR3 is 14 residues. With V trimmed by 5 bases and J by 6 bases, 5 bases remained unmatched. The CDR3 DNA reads TGTGCTAGTGGTCGGACAGGGGGCAGGGATGGCTACACCTTC. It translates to CASGRTGGRDGYTF.

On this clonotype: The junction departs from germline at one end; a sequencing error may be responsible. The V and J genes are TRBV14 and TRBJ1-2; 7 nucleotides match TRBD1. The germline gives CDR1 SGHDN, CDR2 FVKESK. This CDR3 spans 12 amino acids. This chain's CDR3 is CASTPDRVGWVF. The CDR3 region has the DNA TGTGCCAGCACCCCAGACAGGGTGGGCTGGGTTTTT. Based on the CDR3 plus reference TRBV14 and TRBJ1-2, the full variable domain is EAGVTQFPSHSVIEKGQTVTLRCDPISGHDNLYWYRRVMGKEIKFLLHFVKESKQDESGMPNNRFLAERTGGTYSTLKVQPAELEDSGVYFCASTPDRVGWVFGSGTRLTVV.

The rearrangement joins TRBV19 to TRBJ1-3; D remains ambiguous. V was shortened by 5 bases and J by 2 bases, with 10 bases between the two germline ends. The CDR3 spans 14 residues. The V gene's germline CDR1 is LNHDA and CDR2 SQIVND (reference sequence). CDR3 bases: TGTGCCAGTAGTCGGACGGAGCCTGGAAACACCATATATTTT. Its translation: CASSRTEPGNTIYF.

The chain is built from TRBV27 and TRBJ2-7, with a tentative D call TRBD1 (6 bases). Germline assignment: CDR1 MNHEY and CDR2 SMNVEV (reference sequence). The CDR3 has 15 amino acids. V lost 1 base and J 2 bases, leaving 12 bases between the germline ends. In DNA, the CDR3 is TGTGCCAGCAGTTTATTTGCGACAGGACCCTACGAGCAGTACTTC. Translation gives CASSLFATGPYEQYF.

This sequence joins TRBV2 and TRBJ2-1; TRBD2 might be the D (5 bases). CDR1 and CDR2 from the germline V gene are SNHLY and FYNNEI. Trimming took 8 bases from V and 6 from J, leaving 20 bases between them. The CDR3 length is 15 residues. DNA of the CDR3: TGTGCCAGCGTCTCCGATCTCACTAGAGCCAATGAGCAGTTCTTC. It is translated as CASVSDLTRANEQFF.

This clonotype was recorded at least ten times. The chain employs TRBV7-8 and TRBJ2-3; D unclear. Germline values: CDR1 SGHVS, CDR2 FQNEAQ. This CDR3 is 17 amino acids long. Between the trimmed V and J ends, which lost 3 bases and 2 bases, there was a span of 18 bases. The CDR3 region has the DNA TGTGCCAGCAGCTTTCCCCGGGCCCTCACATTCACAGATACGCAGTATTTT. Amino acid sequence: CASSFPRALTFTDTQYF.

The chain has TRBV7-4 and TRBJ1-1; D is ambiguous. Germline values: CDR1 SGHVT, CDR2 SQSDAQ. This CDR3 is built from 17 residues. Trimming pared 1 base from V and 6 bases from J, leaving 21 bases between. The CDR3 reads CASSLVRDIFPDAEAFF. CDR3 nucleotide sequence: TGTGCCAGCAGCTTAGTAAGGGATATCTTTCCTGACGCTGAAGCTTTCTTT.

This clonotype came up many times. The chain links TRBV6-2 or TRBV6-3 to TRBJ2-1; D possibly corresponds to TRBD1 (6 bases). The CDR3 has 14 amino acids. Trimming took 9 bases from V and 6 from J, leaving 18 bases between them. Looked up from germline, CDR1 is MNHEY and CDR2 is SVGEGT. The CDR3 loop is CASRTAPSVNEQFF. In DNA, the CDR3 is TGTGCCAGTCGGACAGCCCCATCGGTCAATGAGCAGTTCTTC.

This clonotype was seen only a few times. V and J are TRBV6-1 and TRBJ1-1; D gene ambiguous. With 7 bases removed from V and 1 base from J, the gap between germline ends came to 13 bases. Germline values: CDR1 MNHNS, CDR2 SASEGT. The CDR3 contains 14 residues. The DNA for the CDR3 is TGTGCCAGCAACCATCGGGAGGCGAACACTGAAGCTTTCTTT. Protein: CASNHREANTEAFF.

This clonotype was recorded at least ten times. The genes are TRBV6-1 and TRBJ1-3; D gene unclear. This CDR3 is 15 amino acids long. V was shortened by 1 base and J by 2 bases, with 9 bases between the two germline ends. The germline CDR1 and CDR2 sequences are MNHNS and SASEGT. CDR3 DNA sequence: TGTGCCAGCAGTGAAGGACCTACGCCTGGAAACACCATATATTTT. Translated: CASSEGPTPGNTIYF.

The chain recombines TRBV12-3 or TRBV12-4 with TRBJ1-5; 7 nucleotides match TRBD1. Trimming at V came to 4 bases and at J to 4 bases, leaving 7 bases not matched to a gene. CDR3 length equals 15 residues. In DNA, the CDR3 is TGTGCCAGCAGTTCACTGGGACAGAAAAATCAGCCCCAGCATTTT. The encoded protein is CASSSLGQKNQPQHF.

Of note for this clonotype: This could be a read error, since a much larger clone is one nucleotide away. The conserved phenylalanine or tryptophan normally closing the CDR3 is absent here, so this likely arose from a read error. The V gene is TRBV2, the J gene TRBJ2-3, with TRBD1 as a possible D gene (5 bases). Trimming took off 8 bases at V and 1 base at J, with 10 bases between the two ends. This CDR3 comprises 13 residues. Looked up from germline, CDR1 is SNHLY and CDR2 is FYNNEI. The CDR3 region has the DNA TGTGCCAGCTTAGGGGCCGGCACAGATACGCAGTATCTT. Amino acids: CASLGAGTDTQYL.

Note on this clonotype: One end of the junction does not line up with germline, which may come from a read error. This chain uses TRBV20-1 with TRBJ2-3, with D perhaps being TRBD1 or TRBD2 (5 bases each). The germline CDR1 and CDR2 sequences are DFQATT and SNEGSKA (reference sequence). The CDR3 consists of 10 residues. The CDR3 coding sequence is TGCAGTGGTGAGGGGTATACGCATTATTTT. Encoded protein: CSGEGYTHYF.

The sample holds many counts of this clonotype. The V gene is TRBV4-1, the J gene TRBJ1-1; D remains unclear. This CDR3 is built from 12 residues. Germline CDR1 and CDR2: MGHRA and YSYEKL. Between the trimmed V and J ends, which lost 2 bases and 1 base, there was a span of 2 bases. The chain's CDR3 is CASSQTNTEAFF. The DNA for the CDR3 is TGCGCCAGCAGCCAAACGAACACTGAAGCTTTCTTT.

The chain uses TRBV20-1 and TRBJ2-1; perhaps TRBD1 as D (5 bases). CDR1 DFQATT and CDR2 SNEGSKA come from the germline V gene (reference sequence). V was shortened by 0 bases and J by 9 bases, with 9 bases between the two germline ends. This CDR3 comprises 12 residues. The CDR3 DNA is TGCAGTGCTAGAGAGTCCCAGGGTGAGCAGTTCTTC. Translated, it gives CSARESQGEQFF.

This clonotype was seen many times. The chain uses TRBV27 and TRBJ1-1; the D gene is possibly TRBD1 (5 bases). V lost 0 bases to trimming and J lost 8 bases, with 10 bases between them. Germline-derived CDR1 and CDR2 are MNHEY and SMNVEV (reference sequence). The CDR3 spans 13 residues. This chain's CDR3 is CASSLSRRTEAFF. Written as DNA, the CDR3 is TGTGCCAGCAGTTTATCCCGACGGACAGAAGCTTTCTTT.